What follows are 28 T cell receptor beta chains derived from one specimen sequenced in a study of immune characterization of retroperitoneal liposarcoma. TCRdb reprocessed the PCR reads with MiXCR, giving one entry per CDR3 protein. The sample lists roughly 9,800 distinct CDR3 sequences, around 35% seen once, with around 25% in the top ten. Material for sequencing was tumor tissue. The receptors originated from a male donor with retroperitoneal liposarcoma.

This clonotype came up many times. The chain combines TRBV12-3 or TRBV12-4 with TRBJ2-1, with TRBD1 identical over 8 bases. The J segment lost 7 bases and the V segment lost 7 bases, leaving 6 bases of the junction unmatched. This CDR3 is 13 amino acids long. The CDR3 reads CASTGQGRNEQFF. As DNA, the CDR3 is TGTGCCAGCACCGGACAGGGTCGGAATGAGCAGTTCTTC.

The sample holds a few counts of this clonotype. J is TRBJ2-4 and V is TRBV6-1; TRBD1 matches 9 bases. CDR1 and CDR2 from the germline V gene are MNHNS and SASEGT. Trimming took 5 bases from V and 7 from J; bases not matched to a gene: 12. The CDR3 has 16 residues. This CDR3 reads CASSYTGTGPHNIQYF. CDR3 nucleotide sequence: TGTGCCAGCAGTTATACGGGGACAGGGCCCCACAACATTCAGTACTTC.

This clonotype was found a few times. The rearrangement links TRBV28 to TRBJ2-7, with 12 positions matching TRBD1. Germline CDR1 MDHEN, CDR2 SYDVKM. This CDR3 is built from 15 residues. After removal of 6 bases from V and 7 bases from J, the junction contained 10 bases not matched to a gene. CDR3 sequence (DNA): TGTGCCAGCAGGGGAGGGGGACAGGGGGCAGGAGAGCAGTACTTC. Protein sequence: CASRGGGQGAGEQYF. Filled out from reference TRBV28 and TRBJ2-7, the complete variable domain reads DVKVTQSSRYLVKRTGEKVFLECVQDMDHENMFWYRQDPGLGLRLIYFSYDVKMKEKGDIPEGYSVSREKKERFSLILESASTNQTSMYLCASRGGGQGAGEQYFGPGTRLTVT.

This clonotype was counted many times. The CDR3 DNA reads TGTGCCAGCAGTTACCGGGGAGGGGAGCTGTTTTTT. It specifies CASSYRGGELFF. The chain has TRBV6-6 and TRBJ2-2, with D tentatively TRBD2 (5 bases). Looked up from germline, CDR1 is MNHNY and CDR2 is SVGAGI (reference sequence). The CDR3 runs to 12 residues. Between the trimmed V and J ends, which lost 2 bases and 8 bases, there was a span of 6 bases.

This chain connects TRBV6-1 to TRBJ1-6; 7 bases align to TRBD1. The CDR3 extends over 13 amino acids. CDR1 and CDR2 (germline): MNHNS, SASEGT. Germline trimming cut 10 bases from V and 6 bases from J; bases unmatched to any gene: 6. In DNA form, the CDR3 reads TGTGCCATCGTGGACAGGCTTAATTCACCCCTCCACTTT. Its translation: CAIVDRLNSPLHF.

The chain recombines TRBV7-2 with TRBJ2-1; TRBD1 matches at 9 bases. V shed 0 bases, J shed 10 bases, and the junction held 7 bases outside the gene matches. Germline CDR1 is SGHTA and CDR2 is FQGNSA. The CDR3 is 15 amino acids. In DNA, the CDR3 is TGTGCCAGCAGCTTAGCCGGGACAGGGATTTACGAGCAGTTCTTC. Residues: CASSLAGTGIYEQFF.

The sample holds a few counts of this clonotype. The CDR3 nucleotides read TGTGCCAGCAGCTTAGTCCCGGGGGCGAGCACAGATACGCAGTATTTT. Protein: CASSLVPGASTDTQYF. V is TRBV11-2 and J is TRBJ2-3; D is possibly TRBD1 or TRBD2 (6 bases each). This CDR3 is built from 16 residues. V was pared by 1 base and J by 0 bases, with 11 bases between. CDR1 is SGHAT and CDR2 is FQNNGV in the germline V gene.

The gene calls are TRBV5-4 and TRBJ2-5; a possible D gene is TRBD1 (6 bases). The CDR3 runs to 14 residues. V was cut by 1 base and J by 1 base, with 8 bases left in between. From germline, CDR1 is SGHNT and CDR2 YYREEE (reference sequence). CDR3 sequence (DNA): TGTGCCAGCAGCTTGACAGGGTCCCAAGAGACCCAGTACTTC. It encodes CASSLTGSQETQYF.

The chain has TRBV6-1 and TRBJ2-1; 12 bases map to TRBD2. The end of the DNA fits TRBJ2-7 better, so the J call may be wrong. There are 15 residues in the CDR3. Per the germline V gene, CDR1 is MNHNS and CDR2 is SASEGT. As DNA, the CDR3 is TGTGCCAGCAGCCCGCTAGCGGGAGGGCTAGATGAGCAGTACTTC. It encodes CASSPLAGGLDEQYF.

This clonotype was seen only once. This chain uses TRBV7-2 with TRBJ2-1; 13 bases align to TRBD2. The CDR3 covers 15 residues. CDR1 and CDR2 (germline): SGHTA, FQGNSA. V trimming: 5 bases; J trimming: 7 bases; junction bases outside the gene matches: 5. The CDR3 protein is CASSPGTSGKNEQFF. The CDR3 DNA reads TGTGCCAGCAGCCCAGGGACTAGCGGGAAAAATGAGCAGTTCTTC. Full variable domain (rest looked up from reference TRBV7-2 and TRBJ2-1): GAGVSQSPSNKVTEKGKDVELRCDPISGHTALYWYRQSLGQGLEFLIYFQGNSAPDKSGLPSDRFSAERTGGSVSTLTIQRTQQEDSAVYLCASSPGTSGKNEQFFGPGTRLTVL.

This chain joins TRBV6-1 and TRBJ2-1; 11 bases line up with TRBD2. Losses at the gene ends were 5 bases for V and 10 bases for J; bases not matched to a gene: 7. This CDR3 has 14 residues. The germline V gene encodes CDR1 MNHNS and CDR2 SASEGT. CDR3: CASSRSGRAREQFF. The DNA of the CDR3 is TGTGCCAGCAGTCGTAGCGGGAGGGCCAGGGAGCAGTTCTTC.

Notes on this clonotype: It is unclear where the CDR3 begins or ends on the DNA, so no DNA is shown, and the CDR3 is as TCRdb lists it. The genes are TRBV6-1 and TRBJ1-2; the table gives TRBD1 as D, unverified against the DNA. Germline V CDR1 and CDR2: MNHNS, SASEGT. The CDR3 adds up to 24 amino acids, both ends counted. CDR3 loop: CASSGMDSGWETQYFGPGGNGYTF.

CDR3 residues: CASSSGLAGFQETQYF. In nucleotides, the CDR3 is TGTGCCAGCAGCTCCGGACTAGCGGGGTTCCAAGAGACCCAGTACTTC. V gene TRBV6-1 combines with J gene TRBJ2-5; 12 bases line up with TRBD2. Unmatched junction bases numbered 6, after V lost 6 bases and J lost 1 base. Looked up from germline, CDR1 is MNHNS and CDR2 is SASEGT. There are 16 residues in the CDR3.

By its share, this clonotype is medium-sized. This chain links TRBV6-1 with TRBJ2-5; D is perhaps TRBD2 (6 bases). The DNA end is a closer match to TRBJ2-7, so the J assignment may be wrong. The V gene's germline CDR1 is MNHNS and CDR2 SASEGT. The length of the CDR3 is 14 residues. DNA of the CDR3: TGTGCCAGCCACCTCCGTGCGGGACGGTACGAGCAGTACTTC. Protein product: CASHLRAGRYEQYF.

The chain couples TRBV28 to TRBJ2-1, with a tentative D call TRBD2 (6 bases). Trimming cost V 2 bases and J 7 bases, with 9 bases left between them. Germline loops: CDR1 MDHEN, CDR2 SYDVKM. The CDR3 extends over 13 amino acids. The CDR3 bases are TGTGCCAGCAGTTTAGGGGGGTGGAATGAGCAGTTCTTC. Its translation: CASSLGGWNEQFF.

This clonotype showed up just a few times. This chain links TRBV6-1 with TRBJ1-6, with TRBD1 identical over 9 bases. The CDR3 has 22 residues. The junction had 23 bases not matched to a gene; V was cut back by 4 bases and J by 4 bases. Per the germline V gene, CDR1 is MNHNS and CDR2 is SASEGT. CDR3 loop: CASSGPGQGLILLPAYNSPLHF. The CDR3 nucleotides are TGTGCCAGCAGTGGACCGGGACAGGGTCTCATTCTTCTGCCTGCGTATAATTCACCCCTCCACTTT.

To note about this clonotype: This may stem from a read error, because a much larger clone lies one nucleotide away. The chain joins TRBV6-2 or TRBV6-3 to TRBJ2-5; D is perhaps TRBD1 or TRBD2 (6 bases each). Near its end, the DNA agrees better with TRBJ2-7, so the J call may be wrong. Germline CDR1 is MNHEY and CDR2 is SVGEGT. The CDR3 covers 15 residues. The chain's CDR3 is CASPGQGSGEDEQYF. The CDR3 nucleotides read TGTGCCAGCCCGGGGCAAGGGTCAGGGGAGGACGAGCAGTACTTC.

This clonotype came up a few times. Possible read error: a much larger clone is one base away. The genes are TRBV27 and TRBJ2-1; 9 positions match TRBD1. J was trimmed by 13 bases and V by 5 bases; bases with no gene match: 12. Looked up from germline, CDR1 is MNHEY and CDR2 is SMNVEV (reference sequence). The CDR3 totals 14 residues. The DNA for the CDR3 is TGTGCCAGCAGTATACAGGGGGCGGGAAACATTCAGTTCTTC. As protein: CASSIQGAGNIQFF.

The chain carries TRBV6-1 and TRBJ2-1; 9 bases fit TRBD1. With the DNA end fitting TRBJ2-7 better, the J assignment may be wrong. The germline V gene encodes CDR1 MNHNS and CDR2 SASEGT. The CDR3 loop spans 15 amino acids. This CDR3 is CASSELTGGSYEQYF. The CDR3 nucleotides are TGTGCCAGCAGTGAATTGACAGGGGGCTCCTACGAGCAGTACTTC.

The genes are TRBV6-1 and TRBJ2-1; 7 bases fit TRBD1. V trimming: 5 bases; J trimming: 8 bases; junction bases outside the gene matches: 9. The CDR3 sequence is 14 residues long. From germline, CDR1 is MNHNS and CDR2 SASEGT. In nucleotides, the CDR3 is TGTGCCAGCAGTCTACAGGGGCGCGACGATGAGCAGTTCTTC. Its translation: CASSLQGRDDEQFF.

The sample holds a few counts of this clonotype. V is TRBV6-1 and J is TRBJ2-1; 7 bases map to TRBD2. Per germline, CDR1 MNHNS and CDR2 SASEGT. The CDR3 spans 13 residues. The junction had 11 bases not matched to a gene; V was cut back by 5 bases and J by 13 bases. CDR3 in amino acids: CASSWSGAETQFF. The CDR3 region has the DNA TGTGCCAGCAGTTGGAGCGGGGCCGAGACCCAGTTCTTC.

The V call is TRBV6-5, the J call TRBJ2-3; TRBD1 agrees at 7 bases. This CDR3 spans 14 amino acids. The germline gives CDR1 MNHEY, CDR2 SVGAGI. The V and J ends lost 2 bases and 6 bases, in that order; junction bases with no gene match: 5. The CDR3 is CASSYRGLIDTQYF. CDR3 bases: TGTGCCAGCAGTTACAGGGGGCTCATTGATACGCAGTATTTT.

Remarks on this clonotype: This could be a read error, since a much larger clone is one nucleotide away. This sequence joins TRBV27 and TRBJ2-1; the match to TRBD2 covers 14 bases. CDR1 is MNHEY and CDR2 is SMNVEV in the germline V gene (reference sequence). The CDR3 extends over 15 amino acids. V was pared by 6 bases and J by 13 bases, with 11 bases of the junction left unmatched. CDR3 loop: CASRGLAGGEETQFF. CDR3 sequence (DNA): TGTGCCAGCAGAGGACTAGCGGGGGGAGAAGAGACCCAGTTCTTC.

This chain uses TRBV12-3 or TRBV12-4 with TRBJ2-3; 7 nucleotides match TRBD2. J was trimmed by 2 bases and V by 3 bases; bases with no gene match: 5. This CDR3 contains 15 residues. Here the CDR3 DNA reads TGTGCCAGCAGTTTGGCCCTAGCGGACACAGATACGCAGTATTTT. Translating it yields CASSLALADTDTQYF.

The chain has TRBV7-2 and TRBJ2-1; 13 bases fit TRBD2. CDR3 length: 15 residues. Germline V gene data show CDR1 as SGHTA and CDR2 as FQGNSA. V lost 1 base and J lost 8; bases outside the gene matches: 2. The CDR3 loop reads CASSLGGLAGDEQFF. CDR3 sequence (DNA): TGTGCCAGCAGCTTAGGCGGACTAGCGGGGGATGAGCAGTTCTTC.

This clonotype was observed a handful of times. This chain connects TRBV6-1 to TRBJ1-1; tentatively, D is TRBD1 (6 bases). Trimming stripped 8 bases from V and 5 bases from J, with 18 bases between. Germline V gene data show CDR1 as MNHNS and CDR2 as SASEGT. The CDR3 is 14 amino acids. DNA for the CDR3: TGTGCCAGCGGCCGGGACAAGGGAGGGACTGAAGCTTTCTTT. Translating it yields CASGRDKGGTEAFF.

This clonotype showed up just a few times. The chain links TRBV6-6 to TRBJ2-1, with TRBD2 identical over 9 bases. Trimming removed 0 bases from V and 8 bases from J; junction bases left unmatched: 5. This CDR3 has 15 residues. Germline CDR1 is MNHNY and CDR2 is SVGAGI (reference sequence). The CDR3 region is CASSYSAGGLDEQFF. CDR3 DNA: TGTGCCAGCAGTTACTCGGCGGGAGGGTTGGATGAGCAGTTCTTC.

CDR3 in amino acids: CASSSGQLNEQFF. CDR3 in DNA: TGTGCCAGCAGCTCGGGACAGCTGAATGAGCAGTTCTTC. V and J are TRBV11-1 and TRBJ2-1; TRBD1 matches at 7 bases. Germline-derived CDR1 and CDR2 are SGHAT and FQDESV (reference sequence). The CDR3 is 13 amino acids. The ends lost 4 bases at V and 7 bases at J; junction bases unmatched: 4.